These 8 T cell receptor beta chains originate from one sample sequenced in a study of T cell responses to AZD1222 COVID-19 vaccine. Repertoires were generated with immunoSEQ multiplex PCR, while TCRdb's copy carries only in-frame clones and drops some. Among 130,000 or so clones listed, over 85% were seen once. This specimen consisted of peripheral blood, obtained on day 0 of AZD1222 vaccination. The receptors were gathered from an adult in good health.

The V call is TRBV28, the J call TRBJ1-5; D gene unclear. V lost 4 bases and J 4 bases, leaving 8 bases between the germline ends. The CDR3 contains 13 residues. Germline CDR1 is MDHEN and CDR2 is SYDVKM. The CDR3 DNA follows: TGTGCCAGCAGTTGGCAGTATAATCAGCCCCAGCATTTT. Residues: CASSWQYNQPQHF. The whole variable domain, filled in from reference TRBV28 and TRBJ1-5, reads DVKVTQSSRYLVKRTGEKVFLECVQDMDHENMFWYRQDPGLGLRLIYFSYDVKMKEKGDIPEGYSVSREKKERFSLILESASTNQTSMYLCASSWQYNQPQHFGDGTRLSIL.

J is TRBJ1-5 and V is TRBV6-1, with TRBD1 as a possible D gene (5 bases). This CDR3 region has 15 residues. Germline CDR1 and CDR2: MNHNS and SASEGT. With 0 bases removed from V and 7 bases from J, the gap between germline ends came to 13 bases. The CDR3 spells CASSEARGRGQPQHF. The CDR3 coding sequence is TGTGCCAGCAGTGAAGCAAGGGGTCGAGGACAGCCCCAGCATTTT.

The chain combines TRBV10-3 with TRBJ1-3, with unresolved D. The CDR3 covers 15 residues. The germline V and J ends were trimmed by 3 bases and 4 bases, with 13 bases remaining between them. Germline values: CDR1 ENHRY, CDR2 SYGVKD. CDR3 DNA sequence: TGTGCCATCAGTGACGGGGATACTCTCGGAAACACCATATATTTT. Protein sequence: CAISDGDTLGNTIYF.

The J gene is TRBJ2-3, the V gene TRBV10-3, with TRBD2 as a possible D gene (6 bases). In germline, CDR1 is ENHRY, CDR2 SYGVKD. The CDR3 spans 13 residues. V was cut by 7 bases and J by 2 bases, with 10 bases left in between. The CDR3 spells CAIKGLPTDTQYF. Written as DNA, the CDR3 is TGTGCCATCAAAGGACTACCCACAGATACGCAGTATTTT.

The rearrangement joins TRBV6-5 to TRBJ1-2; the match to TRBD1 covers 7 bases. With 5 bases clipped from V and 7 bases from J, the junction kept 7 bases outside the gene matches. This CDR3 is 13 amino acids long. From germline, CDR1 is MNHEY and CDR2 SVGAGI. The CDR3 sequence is CASSPTGRGGYTF. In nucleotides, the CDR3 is TGTGCCAGCAGTCCGACAGGGAGGGGTGGCTACACCTTC.

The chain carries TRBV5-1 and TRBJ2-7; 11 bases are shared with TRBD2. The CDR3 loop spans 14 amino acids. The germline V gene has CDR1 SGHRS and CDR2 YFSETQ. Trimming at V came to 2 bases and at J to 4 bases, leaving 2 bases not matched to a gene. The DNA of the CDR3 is TGCGCCAGCAGCTTCACTAGCGGGAGATACGAGCAGTACTTC. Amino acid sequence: CASSFTSGRYEQYF.

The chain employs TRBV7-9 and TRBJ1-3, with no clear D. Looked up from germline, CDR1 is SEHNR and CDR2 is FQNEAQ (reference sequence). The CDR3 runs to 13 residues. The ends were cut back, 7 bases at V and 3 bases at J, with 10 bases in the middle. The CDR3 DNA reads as TGTGCCAGCACCCTAAGAGGTGGAAACACCATATATTTT. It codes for CASTLRGGNTIYF.

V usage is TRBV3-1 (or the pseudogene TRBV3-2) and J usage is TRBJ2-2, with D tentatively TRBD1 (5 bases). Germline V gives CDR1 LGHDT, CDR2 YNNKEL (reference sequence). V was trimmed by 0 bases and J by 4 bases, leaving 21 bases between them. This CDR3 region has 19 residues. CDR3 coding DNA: TGTGCCAGCAGCCAAGACCGGCAGGGTCGGTATTTAGGCACCGGGGAGCTGTTTTTT. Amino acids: CASSQDRQGRYLGTGELFF.